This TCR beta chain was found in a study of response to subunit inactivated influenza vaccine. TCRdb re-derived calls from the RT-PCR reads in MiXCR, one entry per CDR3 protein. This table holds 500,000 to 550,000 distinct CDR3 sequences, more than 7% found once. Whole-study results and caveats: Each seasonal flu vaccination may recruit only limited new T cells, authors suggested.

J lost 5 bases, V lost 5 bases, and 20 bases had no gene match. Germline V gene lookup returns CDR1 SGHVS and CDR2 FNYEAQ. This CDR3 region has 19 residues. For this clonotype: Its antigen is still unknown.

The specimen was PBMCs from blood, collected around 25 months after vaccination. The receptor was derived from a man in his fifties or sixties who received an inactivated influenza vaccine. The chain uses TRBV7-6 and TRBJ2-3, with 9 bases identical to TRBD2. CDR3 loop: CASSLTPSGSGSLIDTQYF. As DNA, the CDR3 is TGTGCCAGCAGCCTCACTCCCTCGGGTAGCGGGAGTCTGATAGATACGCAGTATTTT.